The 3 T cell receptor beta chains presented below share a single source sample, sequenced in a study of identical twins. One entry per CDR3 protein, called by TCRdb with MiXCR from the 5' RACE reads. Here the sample spans 250,000 to 350,000 distinct CDR3 sequences, 7.5% to 9.5% being singletons. This same sample was also taken into another study, of yellow fever vaccine responses in identical twins.

Sequencing was performed on CD8+ T cells sorted from blood. These TCRs come from a woman under 30 in good health.

This clonotype has at least ten counts. The genes are TRBV11-2 and TRBJ2-5, with TRBD1 matching 8 bases. CDR1 is SGHAT and CDR2 is FQNNGV in the germline V gene. V trimming: 6 bases; J trimming: 2 bases; junction bases outside the gene matches: 20. This CDR3 region has 19 residues. In DNA, the CDR3 is TGTGCCAGCAGATTAATCAAGGCGGCAGGGGGCGTTACGCAAGAGACCCAGTACTTC. Protein product: CASRLIKAAGGVTQETQYF.

This clonotype was found a few times. The chain combines TRBV13 with TRBJ2-1, with D maybe TRBD1 (5 bases). CDR3 length: 15 amino acids. V lost 1 base and J lost 2, with 9 bases in between. CDR1 and CDR2 from the germline V gene are PRHDT and FYEKMQ (reference sequence). CDR3 DNA sequence: TGTGCCAGCAGCTTAGCAGGGTCCGCCTACAATGAGCAGTTCTTC. It translates to CASSLAGSAYNEQFF.

This clonotype was observed a few times. The chain joins TRBV6-2 or TRBV6-3 to TRBJ1-2; D is undetermined. The CDR3 runs to 11 residues. The ends were cut back, 2 bases at V and 7 bases at J, with 5 bases in the middle. CDR1 and CDR2 (germline): MNHEY, SVGEGT. CDR3 protein: CASSYSSGYTF. In DNA, the CDR3 is TGTGCCAGCAGTTACAGTTCTGGCTACACCTTC.